The clone carrying this T cell receptor (beta chain) was seen just once. What it binds is unknown. A read error may account for a junction end that differs from germline. The sample is drawn from a study of cytomegalovirus exposure and HLA in healthy donors. The study's findings and limits: According to a later analysis, most TCR beta chains associated with CMV appeared HLA-restricted.

PCR used 60 Vbeta primers and 13 Jbeta primers. Assay: immunoSEQ multiplex PCR; the TCRdb copy retains only in-frame clones and omits some. This table has some 180,000 clones, roughly 70% appearing once. The germline V gene encodes CDR1 SNHLY and CDR2 FYNNEI. The CDR3 is 15 amino acids. Sequencing input: PBMCs. The receptor was isolated from a woman in her 30s in good health and CMV-seronegative. This chain uses TRBV2 with TRBJ2-3; 7 bases align to TRBD1. The CDR3 sequence: CANSRPGQITDTQYF. The CDR3 region has the DNA TGTGCCAACAGTCGACCGGGACAGATCACAGATACGCAGTATTTT.